This TCR beta chain was recovered during a study of blood T cell repertoires in COVID-19. Study-wide context: Acute-phase and convalescent COVID-19 samples originated in the United States, Italy and Spain. The cDNA or gDNA used as material had been derived from T cells, B-cell-depleted T cells, or PBMCs.

Per the study methods: Amplified reference gene primers provided the basis for estimating nucleated cell counts. Assay used: immunoSEQ multiplex PCR; TCRdb lists only in-frame clones, some missing. The V and J calls and clone size were taken over from that table, and D and trimming were inferred from the DNA. The table shows about 84,000 clones, with around 88% occurring only once. The length of the CDR3 is 13 residues. The V and J ends lost 4 bases and 1 base respectively, with 7 bases between them. CDR1 is LGHDT and CDR2 is YNNKEL in the germline V gene (reference sequence). This chain links TRBV3-1 (or the pseudogene TRBV3-2) with TRBJ1-2; D remains unclear. Sequenced sample: peripheral blood. The TCR comes from an older man with active or convalescent COVID-19. For the CDR3, the DNA is TGTGCCAGCAGCCCCCTAAGTAACTATGGCTACACCTTC. This encodes CASSPLSNYGYTF.